A few counts support the clone carrying this T cell receptor (beta chain). Its antigen remains unidentified. Unique molecular identifiers were in the cDNA, with template-switch universal primer binding. MiXCR was run by TCRdb on the 5' RACE reads, yielding one entry per CDR3 protein. Of 350,000 to 450,000 distinct CDR3 sequences detected, less than 20% appear once; the ten largest clones hold more than 10%. These data come from a study of identical twins. General study points: When twins shared out-of-frame alpha sequences, those sequences had excess low generation probability. Within monozygotic twins, out-of-frame TCR alpha sharing was underestimated by the models.

Sequencing was done on a sample of naive T cells sorted from blood. The TCR was taken from a man in his forties or fifties in good health.

Here the CDR3 reads CASSLLAGGVKFEQFF. For the CDR3, the DNA is TGTGCCAGCAGCTTACTAGCGGGAGGGGTTAAGTTTGAGCAGTTCTTC. The rearrangement links TRBV5-4 to TRBJ2-1, with 13 positions matching TRBD2. The CDR3 spans 16 residues. Germline values: CDR1 SGHNT, CDR2 YYREEE (reference sequence). V lost 2 bases, J lost 9 bases, and 8 bases stayed unmatched.